The present TCR delta chain was sequenced within a study of γδ T cells in repeated Plasmodium falciparum infection. Across the whole study: The natural-infection arm compared Malian children under seasonal malaria with matched Australian children. Four controlled malaria infections with P. falciparum NF54 spanned roughly 590 days. Whole-study findings and limits: Compared with Australian children, Malian Vdelta2-negative repertoires seemed more clonal, less diverse, less shared.

TCRdb ran CATT on the multiplex PCR reads. The sample lists around 52,000 delta-chain clones, 1.7% occurring once. This CDR3 has 16 amino acids. Germline lookup yields CDR1 GEAIGNYY and CDR2 EKD. This clone occurred many times. Its antigen is as yet unknown. TCRdb's entry gives the protein of a much larger clone, which mismatches this DNA's translation at residue 3, likely from a read error; the protein reported here is translated from the DNA. Gammadelta T cells were flow-sorted from PBMC into Vgamma9/Vdelta2+ and Vdelta2-negative populations for bulk analysis. The rearrangement joins TRDV2 to TRDJ1; the match to TRDD3 covers 7 bases. Because TCRdb records no J gene, it was assigned here through a match of the DNA to germline. The sequenced sample consisted of gamma-delta T cells from blood. The receptor was isolated from a pool of human donors (malaria-infected and uninfected, not separated). Written as DNA, the CDR3 is TGTGCCCGTGAACCTGCGGCCAAATGGGGGAGAGATAAACTCATCTTT. Protein product: CAREPAAKWGRDKLIF.